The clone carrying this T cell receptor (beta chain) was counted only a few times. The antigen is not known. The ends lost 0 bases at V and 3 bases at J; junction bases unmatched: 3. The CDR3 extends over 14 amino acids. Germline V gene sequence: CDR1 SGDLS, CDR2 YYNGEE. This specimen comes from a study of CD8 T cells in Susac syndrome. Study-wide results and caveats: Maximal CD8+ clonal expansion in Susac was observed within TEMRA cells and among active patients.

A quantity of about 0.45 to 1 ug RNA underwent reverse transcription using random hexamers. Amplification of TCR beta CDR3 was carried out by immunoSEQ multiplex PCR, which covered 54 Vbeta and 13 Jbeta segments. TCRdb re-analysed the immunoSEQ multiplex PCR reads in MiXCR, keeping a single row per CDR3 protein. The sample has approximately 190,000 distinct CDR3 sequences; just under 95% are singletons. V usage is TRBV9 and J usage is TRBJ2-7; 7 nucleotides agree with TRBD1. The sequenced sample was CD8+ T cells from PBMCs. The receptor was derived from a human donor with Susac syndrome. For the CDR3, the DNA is TGTGCCAGCAGCGTAGCTTCAGGGGGCTACGAGCAGTACTTC. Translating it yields CASSVASGGYEQYF.